This TCR beta chain was profiled in a study of cytomegalovirus exposure and HLA in healthy donors. Both 60 Vbeta primers and 13 Jbeta primers went into the PCR. Produced via immunoSEQ multiplex PCR; TCRdb's table is partial and in-frame only. Counted here are about 190,000 clones, around 78% occurring once; the ten biggest clones make up 13% to 15%. With 9 bases removed from V and 6 bases from J, the gap between germline ends came to 17 bases. The CDR3 totals 13 residues. Germline values: CDR1 LNHNV, CDR2 YYDKDF (reference sequence). As for this clone: Its antigen is unknown.

Study-wide results and caveats: A further, later analysis showed that HLA-associated TCR beta chains (compared with equally common others) were more clonally expanded.

V usage is TRBV15 and J usage is TRBJ1-1; D gene ambiguous. This TCR came from a young woman in good health and CMV-seropositive. What was sequenced was PBMCs. In DNA form, the CDR3 reads TGTGCCACTATCTGGACCCCGCGGGCTGAAGCTTTCTTT. It specifies CATIWTPRAEAFF.